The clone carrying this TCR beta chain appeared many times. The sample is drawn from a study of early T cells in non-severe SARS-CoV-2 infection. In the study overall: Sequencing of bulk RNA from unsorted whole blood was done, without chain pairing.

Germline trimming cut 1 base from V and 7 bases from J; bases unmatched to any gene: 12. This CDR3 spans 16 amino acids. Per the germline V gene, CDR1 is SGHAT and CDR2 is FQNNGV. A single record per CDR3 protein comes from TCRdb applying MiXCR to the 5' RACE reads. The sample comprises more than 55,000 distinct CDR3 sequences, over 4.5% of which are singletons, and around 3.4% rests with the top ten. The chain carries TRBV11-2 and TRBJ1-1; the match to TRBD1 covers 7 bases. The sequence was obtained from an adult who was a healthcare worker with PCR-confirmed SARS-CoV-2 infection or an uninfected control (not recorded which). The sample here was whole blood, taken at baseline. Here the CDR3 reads CASSLVRGRGSLEAFF. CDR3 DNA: TGTGCCAGCAGCTTAGTGAGAGGCAGGGGGAGTCTTGAAGCTTTCTTT.